The 11 T cell receptor beta chains below all came from one sample that was sequenced in a study of CD8 T cells in Susac syndrome. The authors reverse transcribed roughly 0.5 to 1 ug RNA with random hexamers. One entry per CDR3 protein, called by TCRdb with MiXCR from the immunoSEQ multiplex PCR reads. Of around 85,000 distinct CDR3 sequences listed, 85% to 95% are singletons. Sequenced sample: CD8+ T cells from PBMCs. The receptors shown here come from a human donor with Susac syndrome.

The V and J genes are TRBV29-1 and TRBJ1-2, with D possibly matching TRBD1 (5 bases). The CDR3 contains 12 residues. V was clipped by 0 bases and J by 8 bases, with 10 bases between them. Germline V gene sequence: CDR1 SQVTM, CDR2 ANQGSEA. The DNA of the CDR3 is TGCAGCGTTGAAGAGGGGGTGATGGGCTACACCTTC. It codes for CSVEEGVMGYTF.

This chain uses TRBV29-1 with TRBJ1-2; D may be TRBD1 (5 bases). The CDR3 extends over 14 amino acids. Trimming cost V 4 bases and J 4 bases, with 16 bases left between them. Looked up from germline, CDR1 is SQVTM and CDR2 is ANQGSEA. The CDR3 spells CSVVGGQLGYGYTF. DNA of the CDR3: TGCAGCGTTGTAGGCGGACAACTAGGCTATGGCTACACCTTC.

The chain recombines TRBV30 with TRBJ2-1; the D gene is possibly TRBD1 (6 bases). The CDR3 covers 15 residues. CDR1 and CDR2 from the germline V gene are GTSNPN and SVGIG (reference sequence). The V end lost 2 bases, the J end lost 0 bases, and 11 bases lay between the germline ends. CDR3 residues: CAWSPGHSSYNEQFF. The CDR3 DNA reads TGTGCCTGGAGTCCGGGACATAGCTCCTACAATGAGCAGTTCTTC.

The rearrangement uses TRBV7-6 and TRBJ1-4, with 9 bases lining up with TRBD1. Germline loops: CDR1 SGHVS, CDR2 FNYEAQ. The CDR3 is 15 residues long. V was clipped by 5 bases and J by 6 bases; unmatched bases: 7. Here the CDR3 reads CASSPDRGWDEKLFF. DNA of the CDR3: TGTGCCAGCAGCCCCGACAGGGGGTGGGATGAAAAACTGTTTTTT. Looking up the rest from reference TRBV7-6 and TRBJ1-4 gives the full variable domain: GAGVSQSPRYKVTKRGQDVALRCDPISGHVSLYWYRQALGQGPEFLTYFNYEAQQDKSGLPNDRFSAERPEGSISTLTIQRTEQRDSAMYRCASSPDRGWDEKLFFGSGTQLSVL.

J is TRBJ2-3 and V is TRBV6-5; no reliable D call. CDR3 size: 16 residues. CDR1 and CDR2 from the germline V gene are MNHEY and SVGAGI. V lost 0 bases and J 8 bases, leaving 18 bases between the germline ends. CDR3: CASSYSSGLPKATQYF. CDR3 bases: TGTGCCAGCAGTTACTCTTCGGGTCTACCTAAAGCTACGCAGTATTTT.

The V call is TRBV29-1, the J call TRBJ1-2; TRBD1 matches at 9 bases. The J segment lost 10 bases and the V segment lost 3 bases, leaving 9 bases of the junction unmatched. Per the germline V gene, CDR1 is SQVTM and CDR2 is ANQGSEA. CDR3 length equals 13 residues. CDR3: CSVDGDRVQVYTF. The CDR3 bases are TGCAGCGTTGACGGGGACAGGGTTCAGGTCTACACCTTC.

As DNA, the CDR3 is TGTGCCAGCAGCCCGTCCAGCGGACCCACAGATACGCAGTATTTT. Translation gives CASSPSSGPTDTQYF. The chain employs TRBV3-1 and TRBJ2-3; TRBD2 is a possible D gene (5 bases). The germline V and J ends were trimmed by 4 bases and 2 bases, with 13 bases remaining between them. Looked up from germline, CDR1 is LGHDT and CDR2 is YNNKEL (reference sequence). CDR3 length equals 15 residues.

This sequence joins TRBV20-1 and TRBJ2-7; D perhaps matches TRBD1 (6 bases). Germline CDR1 and CDR2: DFQATT and SNEGSKA (reference sequence). The CDR3 extends over 13 amino acids. Trimming pared 2 bases from V and 2 bases from J, leaving 10 bases between. CDR3: CSARIGTPYEQYF. In nucleotides, the CDR3 is TGCAGTGCTAGAATTGGGACACCCTACGAGCAGTACTTC.

The table lists this clonotype with a count of one. The J gene is TRBJ2-7, the V gene TRBV6-5; TRBD2 agrees at 10 bases. The CDR3 contains 14 residues. Germline loops: CDR1 MNHEY, CDR2 SVGAGI. The junction had 5 bases not matched to a gene; V was cut back by 2 bases and J by 7 bases. CDR3 in amino acids: CASSYASGSAEQYF. The CDR3 DNA is TGTGCCAGCAGTTACGCTAGCGGGAGCGCGGAGCAGTACTTC.

V and J are TRBV20-1 and TRBJ1-1; D ambiguous. Germline V gives CDR1 DFQATT, CDR2 SNEGSKA (reference sequence). Trimming removed 3 bases at V and 2 bases at J, with 10 bases between. This CDR3 contains 13 residues. CDR3 region: CSASGPFNTEAFF. Written as DNA, the CDR3 is TGCAGTGCTAGCGGACCGTTCAACACTGAAGCTTTCTTT.

The V and J genes are TRBV13 and TRBJ2-6; perhaps TRBD2 as D (7 bases). The CDR3 consists of 15 residues. The V end lost 5 bases, the J end lost 4 bases, and 12 bases lay between the germline ends. Germline CDR1 PRHDT, CDR2 FYEKMQ (reference sequence). Here the CDR3 DNA reads TGTGCCAGCAGCCGGGGGGCGAGGGGGGCCAACGTCCTGACTTTC. Protein product: CASSRGARGANVLTF.